This T cell receptor (beta chain) was documented in a study of T cell changes during pregnancy in multiple sclerosis. J gave up 0 bases and V 4 bases, and 7 bases lay outside the gene matches. CDR1 and CDR2 from the germline V gene are MNHEY and SMNVEV (reference sequence). There are 16 residues in the CDR3. Profiled with immunoSEQ multiplex PCR; TCRdb holds only in-frame clones, not every one. The sample has roughly 110,000 clones, around 92% seen once. V is TRBV27 and J is TRBJ1-1; TRBD1 aligns across 8 bases. The receptor comes from a female donor in good health, enrolled as a control in a pregnancy study. The source was peripheral blood, collected in the third trimester of pregnancy. CDR3 region: CASSYGAGGMNTEAFF. The CDR3 nucleotides are TGTGCCAGCAGTTATGGGGCAGGGGGCATGAACACTGAAGCTTTCTTT.